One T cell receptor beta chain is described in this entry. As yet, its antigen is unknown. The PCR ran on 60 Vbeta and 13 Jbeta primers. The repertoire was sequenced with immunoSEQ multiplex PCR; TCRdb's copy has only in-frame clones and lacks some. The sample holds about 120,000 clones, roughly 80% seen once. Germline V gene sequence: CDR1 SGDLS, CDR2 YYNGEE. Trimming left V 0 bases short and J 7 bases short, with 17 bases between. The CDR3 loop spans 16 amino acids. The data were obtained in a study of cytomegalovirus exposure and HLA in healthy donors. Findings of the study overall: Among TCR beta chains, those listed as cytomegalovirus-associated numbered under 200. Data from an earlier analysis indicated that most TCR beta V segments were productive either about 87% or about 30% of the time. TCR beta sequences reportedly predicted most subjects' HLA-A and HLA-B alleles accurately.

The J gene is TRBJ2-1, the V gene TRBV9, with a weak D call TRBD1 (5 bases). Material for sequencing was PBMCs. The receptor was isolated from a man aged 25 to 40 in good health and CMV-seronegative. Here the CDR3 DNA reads TGTGCCAGCAGCGTAGGCTCGACAGTAGTGACGAATGAGCAGTTCTTC. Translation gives CASSVGSTVVTNEQFF.